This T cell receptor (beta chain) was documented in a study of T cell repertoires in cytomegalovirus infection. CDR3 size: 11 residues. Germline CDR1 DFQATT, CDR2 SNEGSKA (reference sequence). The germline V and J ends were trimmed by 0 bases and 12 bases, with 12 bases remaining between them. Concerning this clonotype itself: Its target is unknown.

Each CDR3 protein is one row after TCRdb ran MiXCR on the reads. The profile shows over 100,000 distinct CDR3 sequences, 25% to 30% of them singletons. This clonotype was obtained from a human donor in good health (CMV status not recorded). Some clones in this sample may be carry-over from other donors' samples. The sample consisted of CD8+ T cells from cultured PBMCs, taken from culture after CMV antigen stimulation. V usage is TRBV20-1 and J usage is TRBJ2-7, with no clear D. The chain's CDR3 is CSARDPESVYF. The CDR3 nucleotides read TGCAGTGCTAGAGATCCGGAGTCGGTGTACTTC.